The 32 T cell receptor beta chains reported below all come from one sample, sequenced in a study of blood T cell repertoires in COVID-19. This table comes from immunoSEQ multiplex PCR, and its TCRdb copy is limited to in-frame clones, with some not included. The sample includes approximately 110,000 clones, more than 75% of them seen just once. Sequencing used peripheral blood. The receptors stem from a man aged 65 to 85 with acute or convalescent COVID-19.

This clone was seen a handful of times. The chain uses TRBV19 and TRBJ1-5; D uncertain. Trimming cost V 5 bases and J 0 bases, with 11 bases left between them. The CDR3 loop spans 15 amino acids. Germline V gene sequence: CDR1 LNHDA, CDR2 SQIVND (reference sequence). CDR3 sequence reads: CASSPLGPSNQPQHF. The CDR3 DNA reads TGTGCCAGTAGTCCACTTGGTCCTAGCAATCAGCCCCAGCATTTT.

This chain uses TRBV10-1 with TRBJ2-1; TRBD2 is a possible D gene (6 bases). Per the germline V gene, CDR1 is WNHNN and CDR2 is SYGVQD (reference sequence). The CDR3 is made up of 15 amino acids. The germline V and J ends were trimmed by 4 bases and 2 bases, with 12 bases remaining between them. CDR3 nucleotide sequence: TGCGCCAGCAGTGTAACGGGAGTAACCTACAATGAGCAGTTCTTC. The encoded protein is CASSVTGVTYNEQFF.

The gene calls are TRBV10-1 and TRBJ1-5, with a possible D match to TRBD1 (5 bases). The V and J ends lost 2 bases and 2 bases respectively, with 7 bases between them. CDR3 length: 14 residues. Germline V lookup: CDR1 WNHNN, CDR2 SYGVQD (reference sequence). In nucleotides, the CDR3 is TGCGCCAGCAGTGAGGGAGGGGGCAATCAGCCCCAGCATTTT. This codes for CASSEGGGNQPQHF.

The chain uses TRBV5-6 and TRBJ2-7, with D perhaps TRBD2 (6 bases). Looked up from germline, CDR1 is SGHDT and CDR2 is YYEEEE. The CDR3 has 14 residues. Deletions cut 0 bases from V and 4 bases from J, with 11 bases between. The CDR3, as DNA: TGTGCCAGCAGCTTGGGACAAGGAGGGTACGAGCAGTACTTC. Residues: CASSLGQGGYEQYF.

This chain connects TRBV5-1 to TRBJ2-1; 8 nucleotides agree with TRBD2. Germline V lookup: CDR1 SGHRS, CDR2 YFSETQ. This CDR3 spans 12 amino acids. V dropped 2 bases and J dropped 8; count of bases not matched to a gene: 0. As DNA, the CDR3 is TGCGCCAGCAGCTTCGGGGGGGATGAGCAGTTCTTC. Its translation is CASSFGGDEQFF.

The genes are TRBV19 and TRBJ1-1; possible D gene TRBD1, 5 bases. The ends were cut back, 6 bases at V and 1 base at J, with 6 bases in the middle. The CDR3 length is 12 residues. CDR1 is LNHDA, CDR2 SQIVND, per germline (reference sequence). CDR3 amino acids: CASSDRNTEAFF. The CDR3 DNA follows: TGTGCCAGTAGCGACAGGAACACTGAAGCTTTCTTT.

The chain couples TRBV7-3 to TRBJ1-2; the D gene is possibly TRBD1 (5 bases). V lost 5 bases to trimming and J lost 4 bases, with 11 bases between them. Germline V gene sequence: CDR1 SGHTA, CDR2 FQGTGA. This CDR3 has 13 amino acids. CDR3 DNA sequence: TGTGCCAGCAGCGCAGGAGGGGTCTATGGCTACACCTTC. The encoded protein is CASSAGGVYGYTF.

V is TRBV5-1 and J is TRBJ2-7, with D hard to call. The CDR3 totals 15 residues. V lost 4 bases to trimming and J lost 0 bases, with 14 bases between them. The V gene's germline CDR1 is SGHRS and CDR2 YFSETQ. The CDR3 nucleotides read TGCGCCAGCAGCCCCAGTCTTCTGAACTCCTACGAGCAGTACTTC. This sequence encodes CASSPSLLNSYEQYF.

This sequence joins TRBV5-1 and TRBJ2-7; D is possibly TRBD1 (6 bases). Germline V CDR1 and CDR2: SGHRS, YFSETQ. Trimming shortened V by 4 bases and J by 7 bases, and 12 bases separated the two germline ends. This CDR3 comprises 12 residues. The CDR3 here is CASSPHREEQYF. For the CDR3, the DNA is TGCGCCAGCAGCCCACACAGGGAAGAGCAGTACTTC.

V usage is TRBV18 and J usage is TRBJ1-1, with 7 bases matching TRBD1. Germline-derived CDR1 and CDR2 are KGHSH and LQKENI. V gave up 3 bases and J gave up 4 bases; unmatched junction bases: 2. The length of the CDR3 is 13 residues. CDR3: CASSPSGGTEAFF. The DNA of the CDR3 is TGTGCCAGCTCACCCTCAGGGGGCACTGAAGCTTTCTTT.

J is TRBJ2-1 and V is TRBV5-4; 9 nucleotides match TRBD2. The V and J ends lost 4 bases and 11 bases, in that order; junction bases with no gene match: 7. Germline CDR1 and CDR2: SGHNT and YYREEE (reference sequence). The CDR3 spans 13 residues. The CDR3 DNA reads as TGTGCCAGCAGCCTTATTCTAGCGGGAAAGCAGTTCTTC. It codes for CASSLILAGKQFF.

The gene calls are TRBV19 and TRBJ1-1; D is unresolved. The germline V gene encodes CDR1 LNHDA and CDR2 SQIVND (reference sequence). The CDR3 spans 13 residues. V lost 7 bases and J 5 bases, leaving 14 bases between the germline ends. Here the CDR3 reads CASTKFRWTEAFF. The CDR3 region has the DNA TGTGCCAGTACGAAGTTCCGGTGGACTGAAGCTTTCTTT. The entire variable domain, with the rest obtained from reference TRBV19 and TRBJ1-1, is as follows: DGGITQSPKYLFRKEGQNVTLSCEQNLNHDAMYWYRQDPGQGLRLIYYSQIVNDFQKGDIAEGYSVSREKKESFPLTVTSAQKNPTAFYLCASTKFRWTEAFFGQGTRLTVV.

This clone was detected a few times. The rearrangement links TRBV25-1 to TRBJ2-1, with a tentative D call TRBD2 (6 bases). V was shortened by 3 bases and J by 5 bases, with 11 bases between the two germline ends. CDR3 length: 14 amino acids. Germline CDR1 reads MGHDK; CDR2 reads SYGVNS. This chain's CDR3 is CASSDVGLNNEQFF. CDR3 nucleotide sequence: TGTGCCAGCAGTGACGTGGGACTGAACAATGAGCAGTTCTTC.

The rearrangement joins TRBV3-1 (or the pseudogene TRBV3-2) to TRBJ2-1; D remains unclear. Germline values: CDR1 LGHDT, CDR2 YNNKEL (reference sequence). The V gene lost 1 base and the J gene lost 6 bases, with 4 bases spanning the gap. This CDR3 has 12 amino acids. This CDR3 reads CASSQVLNEQFF. CDR3 bases: TGTGCCAGCAGCCAAGTTCTCAATGAGCAGTTCTTC.

V usage is TRBV5-1 and J usage is TRBJ2-1; 13 bases are a match to TRBD2. CDR1 and CDR2 from the germline V gene are SGHRS and YFSETQ. CDR3 length: 16 residues. V was clipped by 4 bases and J by 6 bases; unmatched bases: 7. CDR3 loop: CASSPQTSGGLNEQFF. As DNA, the CDR3 is TGCGCCAGCAGCCCCCAGACTAGCGGGGGGCTCAATGAGCAGTTCTTC. The whole variable domain, filled in from reference TRBV5-1 and TRBJ2-1, reads KAGVTQTPRYLIKTRGQQVTLSCSPISGHRSVSWYQQTPGQGLQFLFEYFSETQRNKGNFPGRFSGRQFSNSRSEMNVSTLELGDSALYLCASSPQTSGGLNEQFFGPGTRLTVL.

The CDR3 is CASRRQSTDTQYF. The CDR3 nucleotides are TGTGCCAGCAGGCGACAGAGCACAGATACGCAGTATTTT. The chain uses TRBV28 and TRBJ2-3; maybe TRBD1 (5 bases). Germline CDR1 MDHEN, CDR2 SYDVKM. The CDR3 extends over 13 amino acids. Trimming took off 6 bases at V and 0 bases at J, with 7 bases between the two ends.

V and J are TRBV5-1 and TRBJ1-5, with D possibly being TRBD1 (6 bases). V dropped 2 bases and J dropped 1 base, with 10 bases sitting between them. In germline, CDR1 is SGHRS, CDR2 YFSETQ. The CDR3 contains 15 residues. This CDR3 reads CASSLTGTSNQPQHF. The CDR3 region has the DNA TGCGCCAGCAGCTTAACCGGGACAAGCAATCAGCCCCAGCATTTT.

This chain joins TRBV19 and TRBJ1-1; D gene uncertain. The V and J ends lost 1 base and 4 bases respectively, with 19 bases between them. This CDR3 comprises 17 residues. Germline V gives CDR1 LNHDA, CDR2 SQIVND (reference sequence). The CDR3, as DNA: TGTGCCAGTAGTATAGGTCGGGCAGGCTCGAGGGTCACTGAAGCTTTCTTT. It specifies CASSIGRAGSRVTEAFF.

The chain couples TRBV12-1 to TRBJ1-5; the table gives TRBD1 as D, unverified against the DNA. TRBV12-1 is a recognized pseudogene. The CDR3 spans 16 residues. This chain's CDR3 is CASILGDRGDNQPQHF. In nucleotides, the CDR3 is TGTGCCAGCATCTTGGGGGACAGGGGGGACAATCAGCCCCAGCATTTT.

V usage is TRBV2 and J usage is TRBJ1-5; possible D gene TRBD1, 6 bases. The germline V gene encodes CDR1 SNHLY and CDR2 FYNNEI. The CDR3 totals 13 residues. With 4 bases removed from V and 6 bases from J, the gap between germline ends came to 10 bases. Here the CDR3 DNA reads TGTGCCAGCAGTGGACAGGACAGTCAGCCCCAGCATTTT. Its translation: CASSGQDSQPQHF.

This rearrangement joins TRBV13 to TRBJ1-1; D uncertain. The germline V gene has CDR1 PRHDT and CDR2 FYEKMQ (reference sequence). CDR3 length equals 14 residues. Trimming stripped 1 base from V and 1 base from J, with 7 bases between. CDR3 loop: CASSLDIGNTEAFF. CDR3 sequence (DNA): TGTGCCAGCAGCTTAGATATCGGGAACACTGAAGCTTTCTTT.

The chain uses TRBV4-2 and TRBJ2-1; D perhaps matches TRBD2 (7 bases). This CDR3 comprises 15 residues. Germline V gene data show CDR1 as LGHNA and CDR2 as YNFKEQ. The V and J ends lost 1 base and 9 bases respectively, with 16 bases between them. The CDR3 loop reads CASSQVGGGLVEQFF. Here the CDR3 DNA reads TGTGCCAGCAGCCAAGTAGGGGGGGGCCTCGTTGAGCAGTTCTTC.

The chain is built from TRBV3-1 (or the pseudogene TRBV3-2) and TRBJ2-3; 11 positions match TRBD2. Trimming removed 1 base from V and 0 bases from J; junction bases left unmatched: 3. CDR3 size: 17 residues. Per germline, CDR1 LGHDT and CDR2 YNNKEL (reference sequence). The chain's CDR3 is CASSQARTSGSTDTQYF. In nucleotides, the CDR3 is TGTGCCAGCAGCCAAGCCAGGACTAGCGGGAGCACAGATACGCAGTATTTT.

This clone has only one observation. This chain links TRBV19 with TRBJ2-7, with 12 bases that match TRBD2. Germline assignment: CDR1 LNHDA and CDR2 SQIVND (reference sequence). The CDR3 spans 16 residues. Unmatched junction bases numbered 6, after V lost 2 bases and J lost 4 bases. The CDR3 is CASSIWATSGSYEQYF. The CDR3 DNA reads as TGTGCCAGTAGTATATGGGCGACTAGCGGGAGTTACGAGCAGTACTTC.

The rearrangement joins TRBV5-1 to TRBJ2-3; 12 nucleotides line up with TRBD2. Germline V gives CDR1 SGHRS, CDR2 YFSETQ. The CDR3 covers 16 residues. The J segment lost 4 bases and the V segment lost 1 base, leaving 4 bases of the junction unmatched. CDR3 sequence: CASSLKLAGGADTQYF. The CDR3 coding sequence is TGCGCCAGCAGCTTGAAACTAGCGGGGGGCGCAGATACGCAGTATTTT.

The chain carries TRBV9 and TRBJ1-2; no reliable D call. CDR1 is SGDLS, CDR2 YYNGEE, per germline. V lost 2 bases to trimming and J lost 0 bases, with 5 bases between them. The CDR3 runs to 13 residues. CDR3 residues: CASSVSANYGYTF. The CDR3 DNA sequence: TGTGCCAGCAGCGTTTCAGCTAACTATGGCTACACCTTC.

The V and J genes are TRBV30 and TRBJ1-2; perhaps TRBD1 as D (6 bases). CDR3 length: 16 residues. Looked up from germline, CDR1 is GTSNPN and CDR2 is SVGIG (reference sequence). Trimming cost V 0 bases and J 2 bases, with 16 bases left between them. The CDR3 coding sequence is TGTGCCTGGAGTGTTGTGGGGGGGGCTGGGAACTATGGCTACACCTTC. It specifies CAWSVVGGAGNYGYTF.

A note on this clone: The junction differs from germline at one of its ends, possibly a read error. V gene TRBV7-8 combines with J gene TRBJ1-5; weak D call: TRBD1 (5 bases). The CDR3 is made up of 15 amino acids. CDR1 and CDR2 (germline): SGHVS, FQNEAQ. CDR3 in DNA: TGTGCCAGCAGCTCCCTAGGGGTGAGCAATCGGCCCCAGCATTTT. This encodes CASSSLGVSNRPQHF.

This clone has only one observation. This chain connects TRBV19 to TRBJ1-5; D is undetermined. This CDR3 has 13 residues. Trimming cost V 3 bases and J 10 bases, with 13 bases left between them. Per the germline V gene, CDR1 is LNHDA and CDR2 is SQIVND (reference sequence). This CDR3 is CASSIPSGEPQHF. CDR3 coding DNA: TGTGCCAGTAGTATTCCGTCCGGTGAACCCCAGCATTTT.

The chain uses TRBV30 and TRBJ1-1; no firm D call. The CDR3 loop spans 15 amino acids. Germline CDR1 GTSNPN, CDR2 SVGIG (reference sequence). V lost 3 bases and J lost 5, with 19 bases in between. CDR3 loop: CAWRGILSRGTEAFF. The CDR3 DNA reads as TGTGCCTGGAGGGGGATCCTGTCCCGGGGAACTGAAGCTTTCTTT.

CDR3 residues: CASSPGLGGVANQPQHF. The CDR3, as DNA: TGTGCCAGCAGCCCAGGTCTGGGAGGAGTGGCCAATCAGCCCCAGCATTTT. The chain is built from TRBV7-2 and TRBJ1-5, with no clear D. Trimming stripped 5 bases from V and 3 bases from J, with 20 bases between. This CDR3 spans 17 amino acids. Germline V lookup: CDR1 SGHTA, CDR2 FQGNSA.

V gene TRBV5-1 combines with J gene TRBJ1-1; D is uncertain. Germline assignment: CDR1 SGHRS and CDR2 YFSETQ. This CDR3 region has 15 residues. Between the trimmed V and J ends, which lost 1 base and 2 bases, there was a span of 12 bases. The CDR3 bases are TGCGCCAGCAGCTTGACCCGGACGGGAAACACTGAAGCTTTCTTT. Translating it yields CASSLTRTGNTEAFF. The full variable domain, completed using reference TRBV5-1 and TRBJ1-1, is KAGVTQTPRYLIKTRGQQVTLSCSPISGHRSVSWYQQTPGQGLQFLFEYFSETQRNKGNFPGRFSGRQFSNSRSEMNVSTLELGDSALYLCASSLTRTGNTEAFFGQGTRLTVV.